The 29 T cell receptor beta chains in this list originate from one sample, sequenced in a study of cytomegalovirus exposure and HLA in healthy donors. PCR involved 60 Vbeta and 13 Jbeta primers. TCRdb keeps only in-frame clones here, not all; method: immunoSEQ multiplex PCR. The sample has some 130,000 clones; approximately 80% are singletons. The sample was PBMCs. The receptor set was obtained from a man in his fifties in good health and CMV-seronegative.

This clone was detected once. V and J are TRBV5-6 and TRBJ2-7, with D perhaps matching TRBD1 (5 bases). The CDR3 spans 14 residues. CDR1 and CDR2 from the germline V gene are SGHDT and YYEEEE. Trimming shortened V by 2 bases and J by 5 bases, and 14 bases separated the two germline ends. The CDR3 nucleotides read TGTGCCAGCAGCTTCGGCCTCAGGGTTCACGAGCAGTACTTC. It translates to CASSFGLRVHEQYF.

CDR3 sequence (DNA): TGTGCCATAGCGGACCCGAACACCGGGGAGCTGTTTTTT. Translated: CAIADPNTGELFF. This chain connects TRBV6-5 to TRBJ2-2, with a tentative D call TRBD2 (6 bases). The germline V and J ends were trimmed by 10 bases and 0 bases, with 9 bases remaining between them. The CDR3 has 13 residues. The V gene's germline CDR1 is MNHEY and CDR2 SVGAGI.

This rearrangement joins TRBV5-1 to TRBJ1-3; 8 nucleotides agree with TRBD1. In germline, CDR1 is SGHRS, CDR2 YFSETQ. V lost 2 bases to trimming and J lost 0 bases; unmatched junction nucleotides: 4. This CDR3 spans 16 amino acids. The CDR3 reads CASSLGQGSSGNTIYF. CDR3 DNA: TGCGCCAGCAGCTTAGGACAGGGCAGCTCTGGAAACACCATATATTTT.

The V gene is TRBV4-3, the J gene TRBJ2-3, with TRBD1 as a possible D gene (6 bases). CDR1 is LGHNA, CDR2 YSLEER, per germline. V lost 6 bases and J 1 base, leaving 14 bases between the germline ends. The CDR3 is 15 residues long. The CDR3 sequence: CASSRGQRGTDTQYF. CDR3 sequence (DNA): TGCGCCAGCAGTCGCGGACAGCGCGGCACAGATACGCAGTATTTT.

The CDR3 coding sequence is TGTGCCAGCACCGAACTCATACAGGGTCATGGCTACACCTTC. Its protein is CASTELIQGHGYTF. V gene TRBV7-2 combines with J gene TRBJ1-2; the D gene is possibly TRBD1 (6 bases). Germline V gene lookup returns CDR1 SGHTA and CDR2 FQGNSA. The CDR3 totals 14 residues. V lost 7 bases to trimming and J lost 6 bases, with 18 bases between them. Full variable domain (missing parts from reference TRBV7-2 and TRBJ1-2): GAGVSQSPSNKVTEKGKDVELRCDPISGHTALYWYRQSLGQGLEFLIYFQGNSAPDKSGLPSDRFSAERTGGSVSTLTIQRTQQEDSAVYLCASTELIQGHGYTFGSGTRLTVV.

The V call is TRBV18, the J call TRBJ2-3, with a tentative D call TRBD2 (6 bases). V gave up 5 bases and J gave up 6 bases, with 21 bases separating them. The CDR3 has 16 amino acids. Germline V gene sequence: CDR1 KGHSH, CDR2 LQKENI. CDR3 sequence reads: CASSASGVYAVDTQYF. CDR3 in DNA: TGTGCCAGCTCAGCCTCGGGGGTCTATGCCGTGGATACGCAGTATTTT.

This chain links TRBV6-5 with TRBJ1-3; TRBD1 aligns across 7 bases. Germline values: CDR1 MNHEY, CDR2 SVGAGI. The junction had 6 bases not matched to a gene; V was cut back by 0 bases and J by 4 bases. The CDR3 covers 16 residues. CDR3 residues: CASSYSGGAIGNTIYF. The CDR3 DNA reads TGTGCCAGCAGTTACTCAGGGGGCGCAATCGGAAACACCATATATTTT.

The table lists this clone with a few counts. The J gene is TRBJ1-5, the V gene TRBV2; D is possibly TRBD1 (5 bases). The CDR3 extends over 13 amino acids. Germline CDR1 SNHLY, CDR2 FYNNEI. V gave up 6 bases and J gave up 4 bases, with 10 bases separating them. Here the CDR3 DNA reads TGTGCCAGCAGCGAAAGGGGAAATCAGCCCCAGCATTTT. Residues: CASSERGNQPQHF.

This clone was seen more than once but under ten times. The chain uses TRBV5-4 and TRBJ2-1; TRBD2 aligns across 10 bases. Germline V gene lookup returns CDR1 SGHNT and CDR2 YYREEE (reference sequence). Losses at the gene ends were 0 bases for V and 15 bases for J; bases not matched to a gene: 15. This CDR3 has 16 amino acids. CDR3 in amino acids: CASSLDGSSGGLKGFF. The CDR3 DNA reads as TGTGCCAGCAGCTTGGACGGTAGTAGCGGGGGGCTCAAGGGGTTCTTC.

The chain joins TRBV30 to TRBJ2-4; maybe TRBD1 (5 bases). V gave up 3 bases and J gave up 6 bases, with 12 bases separating them. The CDR3 is made up of 13 amino acids. Germline V gene data show CDR1 as GTSNPN and CDR2 as SVGIG (reference sequence). CDR3 region: CAWSPSQGNIQYF. In nucleotides, the CDR3 is TGTGCCTGGAGCCCGTCCCAGGGAAACATTCAGTACTTC.

The chain is built from TRBV15 and TRBJ2-1, with D maybe TRBD1 (7 bases). Trimming took off 1 base at V and 4 bases at J, with 17 bases between the two ends. The CDR3 is made up of 17 amino acids. Germline assignment: CDR1 LNHNV and CDR2 YYDKDF (reference sequence). The CDR3 here is CATSRVVAGQLYNEQFF. The CDR3 nucleotides read TGTGCCACCAGCAGAGTTGTTGCGGGACAGCTGTACAATGAGCAGTTCTTC.

This clone turned up a few times. One end of the junction does not line up with germline, which may come from a read error. The V call is TRBV6-6, the J call TRBJ1-2, with 7 bases identical to TRBD1. The CDR3 has 11 residues. CDR1 and CDR2 (germline): MNHNY, SVGAGI (reference sequence). The CDR3 coding sequence is TGTGCCAGCCGCACGGACAGGCATCTAGAGTTC. Translation: CASRTDRHLEF.

The rearrangement joins TRBV2 to TRBJ2-2; 8 bases are shared with TRBD2. Germline V CDR1 and CDR2: SNHLY, FYNNEI. The CDR3 sequence is 15 residues long. The V segment lost 7 bases and the J segment 7 bases; nucleotides outside the gene matches: 11. The CDR3 spells CASKPGGQVVGELFF. The CDR3 DNA sequence: TGTGCCAGCAAGCCGGGGGGGCAGGTAGTCGGGGAGCTGTTTTTT.

V and J are TRBV19 and TRBJ2-3; 9 bases agree with TRBD1. The CDR3 runs to 14 residues. The junction had 5 bases not matched to a gene; V was cut back by 10 bases and J by 0 bases. CDR1 and CDR2 (germline): LNHDA, SQIVND (reference sequence). Here the CDR3 reads CATSGQGSTDTQYF. For the CDR3, the DNA is TGTGCCACTTCGGGACAGGGTAGCACAGATACGCAGTATTTT.

The J gene is TRBJ2-7, the V gene TRBV7-8, with D perhaps matching TRBD1 (6 bases). There are 14 residues in the CDR3. V was pared by 6 bases and J by 3 bases, with 15 bases between. From germline, CDR1 is SGHVS and CDR2 FQNEAQ. DNA for the CDR3: TGTGCCAGCAGTTCAACGACAGGTCTCTACGAGCAGTACTTC. It translates to CASSSTTGLYEQYF. The whole variable domain, filled in from reference TRBV7-8 and TRBJ2-7, reads GAGVSQSPRYKVAKRGQDVALRCDPISGHVSLFWYQQALGQGPEFLTYFQNEAQLDKSGLPSDRFFAERPEGSVSTLKIQRTQQEDSAVYLCASSSTTGLYEQYFGPGTRLTVT.

V usage is TRBV27 and J usage is TRBJ1-2, with TRBD1 identical over 8 bases. Germline V lookup: CDR1 MNHEY, CDR2 SMNVEV (reference sequence). With V trimmed by 5 bases and J by 8 bases, 7 bases remained unmatched. The CDR3 covers 13 residues. The CDR3 nucleotides are TGTGCCAGCAGTCTTCGGACAGGGAGCGGCTACACCTTC. This gives the protein CASSLRTGSGYTF.

The chain recombines TRBV18 with TRBJ2-5, with 9 bases aligning to TRBD1. J was trimmed by 6 bases and V by 5 bases; bases with no gene match: 16. The CDR3 length is 17 residues. From germline, CDR1 is KGHSH and CDR2 LQKENI. CDR3 loop: CASSSQDRGVRTKTQYF. The CDR3 DNA reads as TGTGCCAGCTCATCCCAGGACAGGGGAGTCCGTACGAAGACCCAGTACTTC.

This clone was picked up a small number of times. The rearrangement links TRBV5-4 to TRBJ1-4; 7 bases line up with TRBD1. The length of the CDR3 is 13 residues. V lost 4 bases and J lost 8; bases outside the gene matches: 5. Germline V gene sequence: CDR1 SGHNT, CDR2 YYREEE (reference sequence). The DNA for the CDR3 is TGTGCCAGCAGCACTCCGGGACAGGAAAAACTGTTTTTT. Protein: CASSTPGQEKLFF.

Remarks on this clone: This sample also contains other DNA sequences that code for the same CDR3. The chain uses TRBV5-1 and TRBJ1-1; tentatively, D is TRBD1 (6 bases). The germline V gene encodes CDR1 SGHRS and CDR2 YFSETQ. The V end lost 0 bases, the J end lost 4 bases, and 10 bases lay between the germline ends. There are 14 residues in the CDR3. Here the CDR3 reads CASSLEQGSTEAFF. Written as DNA, the CDR3 is TGCGCCAGCAGCTTGGAACAGGGAAGCACTGAAGCTTTCTTT.

The chain carries TRBV7-3 and TRBJ2-5; D gene ambiguous. From germline, CDR1 is SGHTA and CDR2 FQGTGA. Trimming removed 1 base from V and 0 bases from J, with 9 bases in between. This CDR3 has 15 residues. As DNA, the CDR3 is TGTGCCAGCAGCTTAAGACAAAAGTACCAAGAGACCCAGTACTTC. Translating gives CASSLRQKYQETQYF. Full variable domain (outside the CDR3, taken from reference TRBV7-3 and TRBJ2-5): GAGVSQTPSNKVTEKGKYVELRCDPISGHTALYWYRQSLGQGPEFLIYFQGTGAADDSGLPNDRFFAVRPEGSVSTLKIQRTERGDSAVYLCASSLRQKYQETQYFGPGTRLLVL.

This clone has just one count. The genes are TRBV9 and TRBJ2-3, with D possibly being TRBD1 (8 bases). CDR3 size: 15 residues. V was trimmed by 5 bases and J by 1 base, leaving 14 bases between them. Germline loops: CDR1 SGDLS, CDR2 YYNGEE. The CDR3 loop is CASSTQGGGTDTQYF. Here the CDR3 DNA reads TGTGCCAGCAGTACACAGGGGGGGGGCACAGATACGCAGTATTTT.

Here the CDR3 DNA reads TGTGCCAGTAGTATCGGCGGCAGGGCCTATGGCTACACCTTC. Translation gives CASSIGGRAYGYTF. The rearrangement joins TRBV19 to TRBJ1-2; TRBD1 is a possible D gene (5 bases). Germline V lookup: CDR1 LNHDA, CDR2 SQIVND (reference sequence). The V gene lost 3 bases and the J gene lost 4 bases, with 12 bases spanning the gap. CDR3 length: 14 residues.

V and J are TRBV10-2 and TRBJ2-1; 8 bases map to TRBD2. The CDR3 runs to 17 residues. Germline loops: CDR1 WSHSY, CDR2 SAAADI. V dropped 3 bases and J dropped 6; count of bases not matched to a gene: 13. CDR3 region: CASSDGTSLGTSNEQFF. Here the CDR3 DNA reads TGCGCCAGCAGTGATGGGACCTCCCTGGGGACTAGCAATGAGCAGTTCTTC.

This clone was counted once. The chain employs TRBV29-1 and TRBJ1-1; 7 positions match TRBD1. The CDR3 length is 14 residues. The ends lost 7 bases at V and 3 bases at J; junction bases unmatched: 11. CDR1 and CDR2 (germline): SQVTM, ANQGSEA. This chain's CDR3 is CSALLDRQDTEAFF. The CDR3 DNA reads as TGCAGCGCTCTATTGGACAGGCAGGACACTGAAGCTTTCTTT. Full variable domain (missing parts from reference TRBV29-1 and TRBJ1-1): SAVISQKPSRDICQRGTSLTIQCQVDSQVTMMFWYRQQPGQSLTLIATANQGSEATYESGFVIDKFPISRPNLTFSTLTVSNMSPEDSSIYLCSALLDRQDTEAFFGQGTRLTVV.

The rearrangement links TRBV4-1 to TRBJ2-2; D may be TRBD1 (6 bases). Germline V gene sequence: CDR1 MGHRA, CDR2 YSYEKL. Trimming took off 5 bases at V and 6 bases at J, with 16 bases between the two ends. This CDR3 has 15 amino acids. The CDR3 here is CASSNEWTDSGELFF. CDR3 nucleotides: TGCGCCAGCAGCAACGAATGGACAGATTCCGGGGAGCTGTTTTTT.

The genes are TRBV19 and TRBJ1-4; 10 bases are a match to TRBD1. CDR3 size: 13 residues. V trimming: 10 bases; J trimming: 7 bases; junction bases outside the gene matches: 6. Germline-derived CDR1 and CDR2 are LNHDA and SQIVND (reference sequence). DNA of the CDR3: TGTGCCACGGAGACAGGGGGCTCTGAAAAACTGTTTTTT. This sequence encodes CATETGGSEKLFF.

This chain connects TRBV15 to TRBJ1-5, with 9 bases aligning to TRBD1. CDR3 length: 15 residues. The germline V gene encodes CDR1 LNHNV and CDR2 YYDKDF (reference sequence). V gave up 5 bases and J gave up 5 bases; unmatched junction bases: 7. CDR3 sequence: CATSRLGQGDQPQHF. Written as DNA, the CDR3 is TGTGCCACCAGCCGCCTGGGACAGGGCGATCAGCCCCAGCATTTT.

This chain links TRBV7-2 with TRBJ2-7, with D possibly TRBD2 on 6 matching bases. Germline-derived CDR1 and CDR2 are SGHTA and FQGNSA. V was clipped by 8 bases and J by 4 bases, with 18 bases between them. The CDR3 consists of 14 residues. The CDR3 DNA follows: TGTGCCAGCGGGCGGTGGCGGGGTAGATACGAGCAGTACTTC. Encoded protein: CASGRWRGRYEQYF.

The gene calls are TRBV2 and TRBJ2-7; the match to TRBD1 covers 7 bases. This CDR3 region has 12 residues. CDR1 and CDR2 from the germline V gene are SNHLY and FYNNEI. V was clipped by 10 bases and J by 3 bases; unmatched bases: 6. CDR3 in DNA: TGTGCCAACTGGGACAGCGACTACGAGCAGTACTTC. Its protein is CANWDSDYEQYF.